This entry describes one T cell receptor (beta chain). This sample was included in a study of control samples from healthy donors and cancer patients. The CDR3 is 16 residues long. Germline V gene data show CDR1 as SGHRS and CDR2 as YFSETQ. The V gene lost 7 bases and the J gene lost 0 bases, with 14 bases spanning the gap. Sequencing used immunoSEQ multiplex PCR; TCRdb keeps in-frame clones, though not all of them. The sample lists fewer than 200,000 clones, over 85% occurring once. Material for sequencing was blood. The clonotype originates from a man younger than 45 in good health. The chain couples TRBV5-1 to TRBJ1-6, with TRBD1 as a possible D gene (6 bases). The CDR3 sequence: CASGNGTSSYNSPLHF. The CDR3 DNA sequence: TGCGCCAGCGGCAATGGGACAAGCTCCTATAATTCACCCCTCCACTTT.